This TCR beta chain was profiled in a study of blood T cell repertoires in COVID-19. At the level of the study: The origin of the acute and convalescent COVID-19 samples was the United States, Italy and Spain. T cells, B-cell-depleted T cells, or PBMCs provided the cDNA or gDNA that served as material.

Authors' methods: From reference gene primer amplification, estimates of nucleated cell counts were derived. Only in-frame clones appear in the TCRdb table, and some are missing; sequencing was by immunoSEQ multiplex PCR. Clonal size and the V and J genes are those of that table, whereas D and trimming came from the DNA. The data contain around 280,000 clones, roughly 87% of them singletons. The CDR3 consists of 23 residues. With V trimmed by 0 bases and J by 4 bases, 24 bases remained unmatched. Germline CDR1 is LNHNV and CDR2 is YYDKDF (reference sequence). Recovered status in Cohort 3 required two negative PCRs, clearance, or symptom resolution.

The TCR comes from a woman aged 40-49 years who had recovered from COVID-19. J is TRBJ2-4 and V is TRBV15; TRBD2 matches at 10 bases. What was sequenced was PBMCs or T cells enriched from blood (not recorded which). The CDR3 DNA reads as TGTGCCACCAGCAGAGATCTTGGGTTGAGGGTGGCTAGCGGGAGCACGGGGAAAAACATTCAGTACTTC. It yields the protein CATSRDLGLRVASGSTGKNIQYF.